This T cell receptor (beta chain) was profiled in a study of shared clonotypes between healthy human individuals. Study summary: A donor's plate count was three for CD4 naive and three for CD4 memory; CD8 naive had two and CD8 memory one. General study findings and limits: Larger estimated richness was generally seen in naive subsets than in memory subsets. Shared across several donors were around 5% of the naive CD4 clonotypes. Compared with clonotypes that all four donors shared, non-shared clonotypes had lower generation probabilities.

CDR1 SNHLY and CDR2 FYNNEI come from the germline V gene. The CDR3 has 15 amino acids. V shed 6 bases, J shed 2 bases, and the junction held 9 bases outside the gene matches. Only CD45RO-negative cells positively selected for CCR7 counted as naive CD8 cells, so terminally differentiated effector memory CD45RA+ cells were excluded. Comment on this clone: Its target is not known.

Repertoires were generated with immunoSEQ multiplex PCR, while TCRdb's copy carries only in-frame clones and drops some. The table lists fewer than 1 million clones, around 96% of them singletons. This chain joins TRBV2 and TRBJ1-2; 7 bases agree with TRBD1. The sequenced material came from naive CD8+ T cells sorted from blood. The receptor was derived from a man under 40 in good health. CDR3 nucleotide sequence: TGTGCCAGCAGGGAAACGACAGGGATCAACTATGGCTACACCTTC. It translates to CASRETTGINYGYTF.